Detailed here is one T cell receptor (beta chain). What it binds is not known. Each CDR3 protein is one row after TCRdb ran MiXCR on the 5' RACE reads. This sample has 220,000 or so distinct CDR3 sequences, with 15% to 20% found just once. This entry is derived from a study of CD8 T cells in ankylosing spondylitis. Study-wide findings and caveats: It was reported that disease-linked clones were significantly enriched in matched ankylosing spondylitis synovial fluid. Seven or eight highly homologous variants formed a TCR beta motif that appeared characteristic of ankylosing spondylitis blood.

V gave up 8 bases and J gave up 10 bases, with 11 bases separating them. This CDR3 region has 11 residues. Per the germline V gene, CDR1 is MNHEY and CDR2 is SMNVEV (reference sequence). This chain links TRBV27 with TRBJ2-2; D remains unclear. The sequence was obtained from a male donor with ankylosing spondylitis. Sample: blood, either unsorted or a sorted T cell fraction (not recorded which). DNA for the CDR3: TGTGCCAGCGGTCTTGGCGCGGAGCTGTTTTTT. It is translated as CASGLGAELFF.